The subject of this entry is one T cell receptor beta chain. Deletions cut 0 bases from V and 4 bases from J, with 3 bases between. The CDR3 covers 13 residues. Germline CDR1 reads LGHNA; CDR2 reads YNFKEQ. The record originates from a study of control samples from healthy donors and cancer patients. TCRdb's table, derived via immunoSEQ multiplex PCR, lists solely in-frame clones and lacks some. The top ten hold 13% to 15% of the sample, which has about 95,000 clones, about nine tenths seen once. V is TRBV4-2 and J is TRBJ2-2; D unclear. The source material was blood. The origin of this receptor is a woman in her seventies in good health. The chain's CDR3 is CASSQDPTGELFF. CDR3 bases: TGTGCCAGCAGCCAAGATCCCACCGGGGAGCTGTTTTTT.